This TCR beta chain was sequenced in a study of cytomegalovirus exposure and HLA in healthy donors. Study conclusions and caveats: Through in vitro validation, three CMV-associated chains were shown to be specific for CMV antigens. The classifier was said to identify cytomegalovirus status with high specificity and sensitivity. The majority of TCR sequences were rare, yet some public TCRs appeared in many donors. There were fewer than 200 TCR beta chains listed as cytomegalovirus-associated.

The CDR3 consists of 18 residues. Of note for this clone: Antigen unknown.

Data came from immunoSEQ multiplex PCR; TCRdb stores just in-frame clones and leaves some out. The data show about 130,000 clones, 85% to 90% seen once. Sequencing was performed on PBMCs. The chain employs TRBV1 and TRBJ2-5; the D call TRBD1 from the table was never checked on the DNA. TRBV1 is given as a pseudogene. This TCR came from a woman aged 25-40 years in good health and CMV-seropositive. The CDR3 nucleotides read TGCACCAGCAGCCAAGAGCCCCGGCTTGGGTTGAAGGGGGAGACCCAGTACTTC. Protein: CTSSQEPRLGLKGETQYF.